These 15 T cell receptor beta chains share one sample of origin, sequenced in a study of beta chain features in type 1 diabetes. TCRB transcripts that were expressed got sequenced, as all of the isolated RNA had been reverse transcribed. Clones were read by immunoSEQ multiplex PCR, and TCRdb kept only the in-frame ones, dropping some. The data show about 360,000 clones, roughly an eighth seen once. The specimen was naive CD4+ T cells from blood. The receptor set was obtained from a man between 18 and 35 years old in good health.

The V gene is TRBV6-5, the J gene TRBJ2-7, with unresolved D. The CDR3 is 12 residues long. V was trimmed by 6 bases and J by 4 bases, leaving 10 bases between them. CDR1 and CDR2 from the germline V gene are MNHEY and SVGAGI. CDR3 amino acids: CASSELSYEQYF. The DNA of the CDR3 is TGTGCCAGCAGCGAGCTTAGTTACGAGCAGTACTTC.

The sample holds a few counts of this clone. The rearrangement links TRBV18 to TRBJ2-7; TRBD2 matches 9 bases. V was pared by 5 bases and J by 1 base, with 15 bases of the junction left unmatched. The germline V gene encodes CDR1 KGHSH and CDR2 LQKENI. The CDR3 covers 18 residues. The CDR3 sequence is CASSRNSPTSGLSYEQYF. CDR3 bases: TGTGCCAGCTCAAGGAACAGTCCCACTAGCGGGCTATCCTACGAGCAGTACTTC.

This clone has only a few counts. In DNA, the CDR3 is TGTGCCAGCAGCGTAGCTAAATTAGCGGGCACAGATACGCAGTATTTT. As protein: CASSVAKLAGTDTQYF. The chain links TRBV9 to TRBJ2-3; tentative D call: TRBD2 (6 bases). The CDR3 spans 16 residues. Trimming shortened V by 0 bases and J by 1 base, and 12 bases separated the two germline ends. Germline values: CDR1 SGDLS, CDR2 YYNGEE.

This chain uses TRBV6-5 with TRBJ2-7, with 8 bases fitting TRBD1. V lost 6 bases and J lost 7; bases outside the gene matches: 14. Germline values: CDR1 MNHEY, CDR2 SVGAGI. The CDR3 length is 15 residues. CDR3 sequence: CASSRAGQGLREQYF. The CDR3 DNA reads TGTGCCAGCAGCCGCGCCGGACAGGGTCTCAGGGAGCAGTACTTC.

J is TRBJ2-5 and V is TRBV28; 8 positions match TRBD2. Germline CDR1 MDHEN, CDR2 SYDVKM. V was pared by 6 bases and J by 5 bases, with 5 bases of the junction left unmatched. The CDR3 covers 13 residues. The DNA for the CDR3 is TGTGCCAGCAGCGCCGGGGGGGAGGAGACCCAGTACTTC. Amino acid sequence: CASSAGGEETQYF.

The chain joins TRBV5-1 to TRBJ2-7; 8 nucleotides agree with TRBD1. The CDR3 runs to 13 residues. Germline V gene lookup returns CDR1 SGHRS and CDR2 YFSETQ. V gave up 3 bases and J gave up 7 bases; unmatched junction bases: 6. DNA for the CDR3: TGCGCCAGCAGCTCCCCTCGGGACAGGGAGCAGTACTTC. Its protein is CASSSPRDREQYF.

The chain is built from TRBV7-9 and TRBJ2-1; perhaps TRBD1 as D (6 bases). V was clipped by 6 bases and J by 3 bases, with 15 bases between them. Germline CDR1 reads SEHNR; CDR2 reads FQNEAQ (reference sequence). There are 15 residues in the CDR3. The CDR3 is CASSPTGILYNEQFF. Written as DNA, the CDR3 is TGTGCCAGCAGTCCCACAGGGATCCTCTACAATGAGCAGTTCTTC.

V and J are TRBV18 and TRBJ2-7; D gene ambiguous. The germline gives CDR1 KGHSH, CDR2 LQKENI. This CDR3 spans 12 amino acids. The ends were cut back, 6 bases at V and 1 base at J, with 7 bases in the middle. CDR3 protein: CASSPQSYEQYF. CDR3 in DNA: TGTGCCAGCTCCCCCCAATCCTACGAGCAGTACTTC.

In the case of this clone: This CDR3 is also generated by other DNA sequences in the sample. V usage is TRBV28 and J usage is TRBJ2-7; the D gene is possibly TRBD2 (6 bases). The CDR3 consists of 11 residues. The V end lost 8 bases, the J end lost 1 base, and 6 bases lay between the germline ends. Germline lookup yields CDR1 MDHEN and CDR2 SYDVKM. Written as DNA, the CDR3 is TGTGCCAGCGGGACTTCCTACGAGCAGTACTTC. Its translation: CASGTSYEQYF. Together with reference TRBV28 and TRBJ2-7, the CDR3 gives the full variable domain: DVKVTQSSRYLVKRTGEKVFLECVQDMDHENMFWYRQDPGLGLRLIYFSYDVKMKEKGDIPEGYSVSREKKERFSLILESASTNQTSMYLCASGTSYEQYFGPGTRLTVT.

This clone occurred a few times. This chain uses TRBV2 with TRBJ2-1; D unclear. The V gene lost 2 bases and the J gene lost 2 bases, with 13 bases spanning the gap. Per the germline V gene, CDR1 is SNHLY and CDR2 is FYNNEI. The CDR3 loop spans 16 amino acids. The CDR3 protein is CASSEFLQAPYNEQFF. The CDR3 DNA reads TGTGCCAGCAGTGAATTCCTCCAGGCCCCCTACAATGAGCAGTTCTTC.

This clone has only a few counts. The chain uses TRBV7-2 and TRBJ1-5, with D possibly TRBD1 on 6 matching bases. Germline V gene lookup returns CDR1 SGHTA and CDR2 FQGNSA. The CDR3 spans 14 residues. With 4 bases removed from V and 1 base from J, the gap between germline ends came to 8 bases. CDR3 sequence: CASSSTGSNQPQHF. CDR3 bases: TGTGCCAGCAGCTCTACAGGGAGCAATCAGCCCCAGCATTTT.

The table lists this clone with a few counts. The chain joins TRBV29-1 to TRBJ2-1, with a possible D match to TRBD2 (5 bases). Between the trimmed V and J ends, which lost 7 bases and 8 bases, there was a span of 21 bases. The CDR3 is 14 amino acids. Germline lookup yields CDR1 SQVTM and CDR2 ANQGSEA. The CDR3 region is CSASKRYGQYEQFF. In DNA form, the CDR3 reads TGCAGCGCCTCAAAGCGGTACGGCCAATATGAGCAGTTCTTC.

This chain uses TRBV30 with TRBJ1-6; D uncertain. This CDR3 has 15 amino acids. The germline CDR1 and CDR2 sequences are GTSNPN and SVGIG (reference sequence). Trimming stripped 0 bases from V and 0 bases from J, with 6 bases between. Here the CDR3 DNA reads TGTGCCTGGAGTGTTAAGAGCTCCTATAATTCACCCCTCCACTTT. Translated, it gives CAWSVKSSYNSPLHF.

This chain connects TRBV7-8 to TRBJ2-3; 10 nucleotides agree with TRBD2. Per germline, CDR1 SGHVS and CDR2 FQNEAQ. V shed 5 bases and J 2 bases; nucleotides not matched to a gene: 7. The CDR3 is 16 amino acids. The CDR3 reads CASSPRTSGNTDTQYF. Here the CDR3 DNA reads TGTGCCAGCAGCCCGCGGACTAGCGGAAACACAGATACGCAGTATTTT. Full variable domain (missing parts from reference TRBV7-8 and TRBJ2-3): GAGVSQSPRYKVAKRGQDVALRCDPISGHVSLFWYQQALGQGPEFLTYFQNEAQLDKSGLPSDRFFAERPEGSVSTLKIQRTQQEDSAVYLCASSPRTSGNTDTQYFGPGTRLTVL.

This chain links TRBV6-5 with TRBJ1-5, with D tentatively TRBD1 (5 bases). This CDR3 contains 15 residues. Germline V gives CDR1 MNHEY, CDR2 SVGAGI. The V end was cut by 5 bases, the J end by 0 bases, with 11 bases between. CDR3 region: CASSQTVNSNQPQHF. For the CDR3, the DNA is TGTGCCAGCAGTCAGACAGTAAATAGCAATCAGCCCCAGCATTTT.